The T cell receptor (beta chain) under discussion was sequenced for a study of blood T cell repertoires in COVID-19. Trimming left V 6 bases short and J 1 base short, with 5 bases between. The germline gives CDR1 SGHNT, CDR2 YENEEA. The CDR3 runs to 12 residues. Authors' data handling: Estimates of nucleated cell counts were drawn from the amplification of reference gene primers. This table comes from immunoSEQ multiplex PCR, and its TCRdb copy is limited to in-frame clones, with some not included. Clone size and the V and J calls come from that table; the DNA yielded D and trimming. Seen here are around 40,000 clones, about nine tenths observed once, and the top ten hold 20% to 25%.

V usage is TRBV11-3 and J usage is TRBJ2-3, with D unclear. The source of this sequence is a man in his forties or fifties with active COVID-19. Sequencing was performed on peripheral blood. CDR3 sequence: CASSAGTDTQYF. As DNA, the CDR3 is TGTGCCAGCAGTGCGGGCACAGATACGCAGTATTTT.